This T cell receptor (beta chain) stems from a study of beta chain features in type 1 diabetes. Study-wide points: Type 1 diabetes patients had moderately but significantly shorter TCRB CDR3s in all four CD4+ subsets.

The CDR3 has 17 amino acids. Germline V lookup: CDR1 LGHNA, CDR2 YSLEER. V lost 1 base to trimming and J lost 6 bases; unmatched junction nucleotides: 11. Sorted cells reached over 95% purity in every population. A few counts support this clone. Its antigen is unknown. As every portion of the isolated RNA was reverse transcribed, the sequencing read expressed TCRB transcripts. Assay used: immunoSEQ multiplex PCR; TCRdb lists only in-frame clones, some missing. Here the sample spans 110,000 or so clones, 30% to 40% being singletons. Sequencing input: stem cell memory CD4+ T cells from blood. This chain connects TRBV4-3 to TRBJ2-1; 8 bases line up with TRBD2. The receptor was derived from a woman aged 18-30 years in good health. The CDR3 DNA follows: TGCGCCAGCAGCCAAGGGATCGGGAGGGCCGTGGGCAATGAGCAGTTCTTC. This codes for CASSQGIGRAVGNEQFF.